Described below is a single TCR beta chain sequence and its context. Per the germline V gene, CDR1 is SGHRS and CDR2 is YFSETQ. The CDR3 loop spans 13 amino acids. V lost 4 bases and J lost 8; bases outside the gene matches: 5. The data derive from a study of blood T cell repertoires in COVID-19. Whole-study context: The United States, Italy and Spain supplied acute and convalescent COVID-19 samples. Sample material is recorded as cDNA or gDNA derived from T cells, B-cell-depleted T cells, or PBMCs.

Per the original data handling: The assay estimated nucleated cells by amplifying reference gene primers. Assay used: immunoSEQ multiplex PCR; TCRdb lists only in-frame clones, some missing. The V and J calls and clone size were taken over from that table, and D and trimming were inferred from the DNA. The sample gives roughly 28,000 clones, roughly 80% of which show up once; 6% to 8% is in the top ten. The chain couples TRBV5-1 to TRBJ1-4; 7 bases match TRBD1. The sample was peripheral blood. The receptor was isolated from a woman in her 70s with active or convalescent COVID-19. The CDR3 nucleotides read TGCGCCAGCAGCAGGGGGCAAGGGGAAAAACTGTTTTTT. Translating gives CASSRGQGEKLFF.